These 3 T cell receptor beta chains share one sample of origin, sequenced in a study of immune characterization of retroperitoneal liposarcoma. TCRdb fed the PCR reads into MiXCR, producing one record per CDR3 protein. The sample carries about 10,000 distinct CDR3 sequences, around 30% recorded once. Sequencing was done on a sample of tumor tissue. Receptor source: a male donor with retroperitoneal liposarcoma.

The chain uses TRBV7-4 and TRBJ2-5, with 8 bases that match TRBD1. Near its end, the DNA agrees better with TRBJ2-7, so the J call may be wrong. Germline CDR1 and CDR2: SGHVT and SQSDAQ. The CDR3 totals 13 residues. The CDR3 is CASTQGADYEQYF. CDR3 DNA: TGTGCCAGCACGCAGGGGGCAGACTACGAGCAGTACTTC.

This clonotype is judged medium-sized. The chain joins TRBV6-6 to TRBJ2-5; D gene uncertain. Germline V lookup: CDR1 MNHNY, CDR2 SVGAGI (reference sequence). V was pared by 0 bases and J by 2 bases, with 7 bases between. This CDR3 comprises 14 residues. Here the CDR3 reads CASSYSSRQETQYF. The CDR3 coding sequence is TGTGCCAGCAGTTACTCGAGTCGTCAAGAGACCCAGTACTTC.

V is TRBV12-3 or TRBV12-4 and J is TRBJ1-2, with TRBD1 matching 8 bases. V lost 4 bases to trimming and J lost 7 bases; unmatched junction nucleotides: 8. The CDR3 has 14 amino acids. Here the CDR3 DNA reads TGTGCCAGCAGTTCAGACAGGGGATTTACTGGCTACACCTTC. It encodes CASSSDRGFTGYTF.